Listed here are 29 T cell receptor beta chains from one sample, sequenced in a study of a mutant IDH1 vaccine in newly diagnosed glioma. Noted time point: week 47, end of study. The vaccine gave 300 ug of a 20-mer mutant IDH1 peptide subcutaneously per dose. Assay: immunoSEQ multiplex PCR; the TCRdb copy retains only in-frame clones and omits some. Altogether approximately 56,000 clones are present, 65% being singletons, with the ten largest covering about 4.8%. Antigens of these TCRs are unknown. The sample in question was peripheral blood mononuclear cells (PBMCs), obtained from a glioma patient whose treatment included an IDH1 peptide vaccine. All receptors come from a man between 40 and 49 years old with glioma. Some clones in this sample may be carry-over from other donors' samples.

V usage is TRBV6-6 and J usage is TRBJ2-7; D gene uncertain. The CDR3 runs to 14 residues. V was pared by 6 bases and J by 4 bases, with 16 bases between. The germline CDR1 and CDR2 sequences are MNHNY and SVGAGI (reference sequence). The CDR3 sequence: CASRASGLRYEQYF. The DNA for the CDR3 is TGTGCCAGCAGAGCCTCGGGCCTAAGATACGAGCAGTACTTC.

The V call is TRBV15, the J call TRBJ2-7, with 8 bases identical to TRBD1. V shed 0 bases and J 1 base; nucleotides not matched to a gene: 2. CDR3 size: 15 residues. Germline V lookup: CDR1 LNHNV, CDR2 YYDKDF (reference sequence). The DNA for the CDR3 is TGTGCCACCAGCAGAGATGGACAGGGATCCTACGAGCAGTACTTC. As protein: CATSRDGQGSYEQYF. The entire variable domain, with the rest obtained from reference TRBV15 and TRBJ2-7, is as follows: DAMVIQNPRYQVTQFGKPVTLSCSQTLNHNVMYWYQQKSSQAPKLLFHYYDKDFNNEADTPDNFQSRRPNTSFCFLDIRSPGLGDTAMYLCATSRDGQGSYEQYFGPGTRLTVT.

The chain joins TRBV5-4 to TRBJ1-1, with a tentative D call TRBD1 (5 bases). Trimming took off 0 bases at V and 0 bases at J, with 12 bases between the two ends. The germline V gene has CDR1 SGHNT and CDR2 YYREEE (reference sequence). The CDR3 spans 16 residues. The CDR3 nucleotides are TGTGCCAGCAGCTTGGGGGGCGATGAGCTGAACACTGAAGCTTTCTTT. Its translation: CASSLGGDELNTEAFF.

J is TRBJ1-1 and V is TRBV13, with a possible D match to TRBD1 (5 bases). Germline values: CDR1 PRHDT, CDR2 FYEKMQ (reference sequence). The CDR3 totals 15 residues. With 0 bases removed from V and 3 bases from J, the gap between germline ends came to 11 bases. The CDR3 here is CASSLGLGRDTEAFF. For the CDR3, the DNA is TGTGCCAGCAGCTTAGGCTTGGGGCGGGACACTGAAGCTTTCTTT.

This clone appeared a few times. The chain couples TRBV7-2 to TRBJ2-5, with 10 bases lining up with TRBD2. The ends lost 2 bases at V and 6 bases at J; junction bases unmatched: 12. Germline CDR1 is SGHTA and CDR2 is FQGNSA. This CDR3 comprises 17 residues. The CDR3 loop is CASSLFLLAGAGKTQYF. CDR3 nucleotide sequence: TGTGCCAGCAGCTTATTTCTTCTAGCGGGGGCCGGGAAGACCCAGTACTTC.

V and J are TRBV30 and TRBJ1-2; D not certain. The CDR3 contains 12 residues. Trimming shortened V by 8 bases and J by 0 bases, and 10 bases separated the two germline ends. Germline V lookup: CDR1 GTSNPN, CDR2 SVGIG (reference sequence). CDR3 region: CAAITANYGYTF. The CDR3 DNA follows: TGTGCCGCGATCACAGCTAACTATGGCTACACCTTC. The variable domain in full, completed from reference TRBV30 and TRBJ1-2, reads SQTIHQWPATLVQPVGSPLSLECTVEGTSNPNLYWYRQAAGRGLQLLFYSVGIGQISSEVPQNLSASRPQDRQFILSSKKLLLSDSGFYLCAAITANYGYTFGSGTRLTVV.

The table lists this clone with a count of one. J is TRBJ2-7 and V is TRBV27, with TRBD1 matching 8 bases. In germline, CDR1 is MNHEY, CDR2 SMNVEV (reference sequence). The CDR3 sequence is 13 residues long. V lost 6 bases and J lost 3; bases outside the gene matches: 4. CDR3: CASRSTGVYEQYF. The CDR3 DNA follows: TGTGCCAGCAGGTCGACAGGGGTCTACGAGCAGTACTTC.

The count of this clone is one. J is TRBJ2-7 and V is TRBV4-1; 7 bases agree with TRBD2. The CDR3 consists of 17 residues. CDR1 and CDR2 from the germline V gene are MGHRA and YSYEKL. The V gene end was trimmed by 1 base and the J gene end by 0 bases; junction bases not matched to a gene: 9. The CDR3 sequence is CASSQGSGGKGSYEQYF. DNA of the CDR3: TGCGCCAGCAGCCAAGGCTCGGGGGGAAAGGGCTCCTACGAGCAGTACTTC.

The chain is built from TRBV6-6 and TRBJ2-5; 7 positions agree with TRBD1. The CDR3 is made up of 15 amino acids. Per the germline V gene, CDR1 is MNHNY and CDR2 is SVGAGI (reference sequence). J was trimmed by 6 bases and V by 5 bases; bases with no gene match: 12. This CDR3 is CASSVRYRGKKTQYF. The CDR3 coding sequence is TGTGCCAGCAGTGTCCGGTACAGGGGTAAAAAGACCCAGTACTTC.

The chain uses TRBV7-9 and TRBJ2-5; D unresolved. Trimming took 2 bases from V and 2 from J, leaving 9 bases between them. Germline CDR1 SEHNR, CDR2 FQNEAQ (reference sequence). The CDR3 is made up of 14 amino acids. The CDR3 is CASSLIGLQETQYF. DNA of the CDR3: TGTGCCAGCAGCTTAATTGGTCTGCAAGAGACCCAGTACTTC.

This chain links TRBV7-2 with TRBJ2-5; 8 bases are shared with TRBD2. Germline V gives CDR1 SGHTA, CDR2 FQGNSA. The junction had 7 bases not matched to a gene; V was cut back by 8 bases and J by 2 bases. The CDR3 totals 14 residues. CDR3: CASSVAGRQETQYF. The DNA of the CDR3 is TGTGCCAGCTCTGTAGCGGGACGTCAAGAGACCCAGTACTTC.

The chain links TRBV15 to TRBJ1-5; unclear D gene. The length of the CDR3 is 13 residues. V lost 0 bases and J lost 5, with 5 bases in between. CDR1 is LNHNV and CDR2 is YYDKDF in the germline V gene (reference sequence). CDR3 protein: CATSRDSHQPQHF. The CDR3 DNA sequence: TGTGCCACCAGCAGAGATTCTCATCAGCCCCAGCATTTT.

The J gene is TRBJ1-5, the V gene TRBV7-8, with D maybe TRBD1 (6 bases). The germline gives CDR1 SGHVS, CDR2 FQNEAQ. Deletions cut 0 bases from V and 4 bases from J, with 10 bases between. The CDR3 loop spans 15 amino acids. CDR3 bases: TGTGCCAGCAGCTTAGCGAATCAGGGGAATCAGCCCCAGCATTTT. Its protein is CASSLANQGNQPQHF. The full variable domain, completed using reference TRBV7-8 and TRBJ1-5, is GAGVSQSPRYKVAKRGQDVALRCDPISGHVSLFWYQQALGQGPEFLTYFQNEAQLDKSGLPSDRFFAERPEGSVSTLKIQRTQQEDSAVYLCASSLANQGNQPQHFGDGTRLSIL.

J is TRBJ2-7 and V is TRBV6-1; TRBD2 matches at 7 bases. The CDR3 spans 16 residues. Germline V CDR1 and CDR2: MNHNS, SASEGT. V was pared by 1 base and J by 3 bases, with 9 bases of the junction left unmatched. CDR3 loop: CASSEEAGPYLYEQYF. The CDR3 nucleotides read TGTGCCAGCAGTGAAGAAGCGGGGCCTTACCTCTACGAGCAGTACTTC.

The V gene is TRBV10-2, the J gene TRBJ1-1; TRBD1 matches at 9 bases. Trimming removed 4 bases from V and 6 bases from J; junction bases left unmatched: 6. This CDR3 region has 14 residues. Germline V CDR1 and CDR2: WSHSY, SAAADI. Written as DNA, the CDR3 is TGCGCCAGCAGTGGGGGGACAGGGATCGCTGAAGCTTTCTTT. Its protein product is CASSGGTGIAEAFF.

The chain employs TRBV19 and TRBJ1-2, with D uncertain. There are 13 residues in the CDR3. Per the germline V gene, CDR1 is LNHDA and CDR2 is SQIVND (reference sequence). V was clipped by 1 base and J by 7 bases, with 10 bases between them. The CDR3 reads CASSIGPGSGYTF. CDR3 DNA sequence: TGTGCCAGTAGTATAGGTCCGGGTTCTGGCTACACCTTC.

The rearrangement joins TRBV5-1 to TRBJ1-4; D perhaps matches TRBD1 (5 bases). The CDR3 runs to 15 residues. The ends were cut back, 1 base at V and 8 bases at J, with 15 bases in the middle. The germline gives CDR1 SGHRS, CDR2 YFSETQ. For the CDR3, the DNA is TGCGCCAGCAGCTTGTCGGGGGGTTCAAGGGAAAAACTGTTTTTT. Protein: CASSLSGGSREKLFF.

V gene TRBV7-9 combines with J gene TRBJ1-1; 8 bases are shared with TRBD1. CDR3 length: 14 amino acids. Looked up from germline, CDR1 is SEHNR and CDR2 is FQNEAQ (reference sequence). After removal of 6 bases from V and 1 base from J, the junction contained 4 bases not matched to a gene. CDR3 DNA: TGTGCCAGCAGAGCCGGGACAGGGAACACTGAAGCTTTCTTT. Protein sequence: CASRAGTGNTEAFF.

The gene calls are TRBV25-1 and TRBJ1-1; D may be TRBD1 (5 bases). CDR3 size: 15 residues. The V end was cut by 5 bases, the J end by 3 bases, with 16 bases between. Germline lookup yields CDR1 MGHDK and CDR2 SYGVNS. In nucleotides, the CDR3 is TGTGCCAGCAGTTCGAACTGGGGGTCGCACACTGAAGCTTTCTTT. Encoded protein: CASSSNWGSHTEAFF. Complete variable domain (other parts from reference TRBV25-1 and TRBJ1-1): EADIYQTPRYLVIGTGKKITLECSQTMGHDKMYWYQQDPGMELHLIHYSYGVNSTEKGDLSSESTVSRIRTEHFPLTLESARPSHTSQYLCASSSNWGSHTEAFFGQGTRLTVV.

The rearrangement uses TRBV4-2 and TRBJ2-5, with TRBD2 identical over 11 bases. The CDR3 covers 17 residues. Germline CDR1 LGHNA, CDR2 YNFKEQ. The J segment lost 2 bases and the V segment lost 0 bases, leaving 5 bases of the junction unmatched. CDR3 in amino acids: CASSQDAIAGGQETQYF. The CDR3 DNA reads as TGTGCCAGCAGCCAAGATGCGATAGCGGGGGGGCAAGAGACCCAGTACTTC.

V and J are TRBV13 and TRBJ2-1, with TRBD1 matching 8 bases. Germline lookup yields CDR1 PRHDT and CDR2 FYEKMQ (reference sequence). V dropped 4 bases and J dropped 6; count of bases not matched to a gene: 2. This CDR3 comprises 13 residues. DNA for the CDR3: TGTGCCAGCAGCTCAACAGGGGGCAATGAGCAGTTCTTC. Protein: CASSSTGGNEQFF.

The chain carries TRBV4-1 and TRBJ1-1, with D tentatively TRBD1 (6 bases). Germline V gives CDR1 MGHRA, CDR2 YSYEKL. The CDR3 runs to 17 residues. The ends were cut back, 4 bases at V and 3 bases at J, with 21 bases in the middle. DNA for the CDR3: TGCGCCAGCAGCCGCCTGAGTTTGCAGGGGAGAGACACTGAAGCTTTCTTT. It yields the protein CASSRLSLQGRDTEAFF.

This clone was detected many times. The V call is TRBV2, the J call TRBJ2-7; no clear D. The germline gives CDR1 SNHLY, CDR2 FYNNEI. The CDR3 is 13 residues long. V lost 10 bases and J lost 1, with 14 bases in between. In DNA, the CDR3 is TGTGCCACCCAGAATGTGGGGTCCTACGAGCAGTACTTC. Encoded protein: CATQNVGSYEQYF.

The genes are TRBV29-1 and TRBJ1-3, with TRBD1 as a possible D gene (5 bases). Germline CDR1 reads SQVTM; CDR2 reads ANQGSEA. The V end lost 5 bases, the J end lost 2 bases, and 10 bases lay between the germline ends. CDR3 size: 13 residues. As DNA, the CDR3 is TGCAGCGTTCGGGGGGGGGCTGGAAACACCATATATTTT. This sequence encodes CSVRGGAGNTIYF.

The rearrangement joins TRBV13 to TRBJ2-5; perhaps TRBD1 as D (6 bases). The V gene's germline CDR1 is PRHDT and CDR2 FYEKMQ (reference sequence). Trimming removed 5 bases at V and 5 bases at J, with 15 bases between. CDR3 length: 14 residues. Written as DNA, the CDR3 is TGTGCCAGCAGCCAAGAACAGGGCGGGGAGACCCAGTACTTC. Residues: CASSQEQGGETQYF.

The rearrangement joins TRBV15 to TRBJ2-7; the D is unclear. Trimming took off 0 bases at V and 1 base at J, with 4 bases between the two ends. Germline lookup yields CDR1 LNHNV and CDR2 YYDKDF (reference sequence). The CDR3 has 13 residues. CDR3 amino acids: CATSREESYEQYF. CDR3 DNA sequence: TGTGCCACCAGCAGAGAAGAGTCCTACGAGCAGTACTTC. The full variable domain, rest sourced from reference TRBV15 and TRBJ2-7, is DAMVIQNPRYQVTQFGKPVTLSCSQTLNHNVMYWYQQKSSQAPKLLFHYYDKDFNNEADTPDNFQSRRPNTSFCFLDIRSPGLGDTAMYLCATSREESYEQYFGPGTRLTVT.

This rearrangement joins TRBV5-4 to TRBJ2-1; 13 bases align to TRBD2. Germline assignment: CDR1 SGHNT and CDR2 YYREEE (reference sequence). CDR3 length equals 16 residues. After removal of 5 bases from V and 7 bases from J, the junction contained 9 bases not matched to a gene. The CDR3 DNA reads TGTGCCAGCAGACGGACCGGGACTAGCGGGGAGAATGAGCAGTTCTTC. Protein: CASRRTGTSGENEQFF. The full variable domain, in which reference TRBV5-4 and TRBJ2-1 provide the parts outside the CDR3, is ETGVTQSPTHLIKTRGQQVTLRCSSQSGHNTVSWYQQALGQGPQFIFQYYREEENGRGNFPPRFSGLQFPNYSSELNVNALELDDSALYLCASRRTGTSGENEQFFGPGTRLTVL.

The chain uses TRBV2 and TRBJ2-7; the D gene is possibly TRBD2 (5 bases). V dropped 4 bases and J dropped 6 bases, with 13 bases sitting between them. The CDR3 covers 13 residues. CDR1 is SNHLY and CDR2 is FYNNEI in the germline V gene. CDR3 nucleotide sequence: TGTGCCAGCAGTGGTGGGGAGTTCTCCGAGCAGTACTTC. It codes for CASSGGEFSEQYF.

In nucleotides, the CDR3 is TGTGCCAGCAGTGGACGGTATGGCTACACCTTC. Translating it yields CASSGRYGYTF. The chain has TRBV2 and TRBJ1-2, with unresolved D. CDR3 size: 11 residues. The germline V gene encodes CDR1 SNHLY and CDR2 FYNNEI. Trimming removed 4 bases at V and 5 bases at J, with 5 bases between.